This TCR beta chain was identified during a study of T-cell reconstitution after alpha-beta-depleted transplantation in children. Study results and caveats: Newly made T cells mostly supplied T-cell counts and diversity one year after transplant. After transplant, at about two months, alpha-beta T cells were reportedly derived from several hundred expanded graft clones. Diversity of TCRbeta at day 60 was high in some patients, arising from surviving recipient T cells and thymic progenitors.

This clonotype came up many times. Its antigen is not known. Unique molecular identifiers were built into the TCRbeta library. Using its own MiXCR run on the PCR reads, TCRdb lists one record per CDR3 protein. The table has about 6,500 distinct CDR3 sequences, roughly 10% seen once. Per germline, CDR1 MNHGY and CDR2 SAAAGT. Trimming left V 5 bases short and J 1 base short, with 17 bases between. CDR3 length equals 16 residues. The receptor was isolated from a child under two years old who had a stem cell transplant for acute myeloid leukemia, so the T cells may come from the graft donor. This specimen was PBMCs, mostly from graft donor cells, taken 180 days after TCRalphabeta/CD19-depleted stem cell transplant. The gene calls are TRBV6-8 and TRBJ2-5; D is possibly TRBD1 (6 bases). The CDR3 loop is CASSPTPGQPQETQYF. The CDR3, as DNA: TGTGCCAGCAGTCCCACCCCGGGACAACCCCAAGAGACCCAGTACTTC.